These T cell receptor beta chains were read from a single sample in a study of blood T cell repertoires in COVID-19. Measured with immunoSEQ multiplex PCR; TCRdb has only the in-frame clones, and not every one. Of fewer than 110,000 clones in the sample, 85% to 95% were seen once. The sequenced sample was peripheral blood. The receptors were sampled from a woman in her twenties or thirties with acute or convalescent COVID-19. The CDR3 runs from the conserved cysteine through the conserved F or W. A D gene is named only where the DNA matches it firmly. Expanded clones get a size class; other rows say once, few or many, or leave the size out.

CDR3 DNA	CDR3 protein	V gene	J gene	D gene	clone size
TGTGCCATCAGTGAGTCGATTGGCCAGGGCTATCAGCCCCAGCATTTT	CAISESIGQGYQPQHF	TRBV10-3	TRBJ1-5	-	once
TGTGCCAGCAGCTCCTATCACCCTACAGTTAACACTGAAGCTTTCTTT	CASSSYHPTVNTEAFF	TRBV11-3	TRBJ1-1	-	-
TGTGCCTGGAGTAGCTCCTGGGACAGGGGTGGGAACACTGAAGCTTTCTTT	CAWSSSWDRGGNTEAFF	TRBV30	TRBJ1-1	TRBD1	few
TGTGCCAGCGGTCACTGGACAGGGTCGGCAGATACGCAGTATTTT	CASGHWTGSADTQYF	TRBV28	TRBJ2-3	TRBD1	-
TGTGCCAGCAGCTCAATTCCCCAGACAGCATTAGGTGGCTACACCTTC	CASSSIPQTALGGYTF	TRBV5-4	TRBJ1-2	-	-
TGTGCCAGCAGCTTATCGAGATTCGACACTGAAGCTTTCTTT	CASSLSRFDTEAFF	TRBV7-8	TRBJ1-1	-	-
TGTGCCAGCAGTCCAGGACAGGGGTATAAAGCTTTCTTT	CASSPGQGYKAFF	TRBV6-5	TRBJ1-1	TRBD1	-
TGTGCCAGCAGTGACCCCTCGGCTGGGAAGGGGGCTTTCTTT	CASSDPSAGKGAFF	TRBV6-1	TRBJ1-1	-	-
TGTGCCAGCAGTTCAGACAGCCCGATTAATGAAAAACTGTTTTTT	CASSSDSPINEKLFF	TRBV28	TRBJ1-4	-	-
TGTGCCAGTACTTCCCTTAGCGGGGGGCCAGGGACCCAGTACTTC	CASTSLSGGPGTQYF	TRBV2	TRBJ2-5	TRBD2	few
TGTGCCAGCAGTTCGACGGGGACTAACTATGGCTACACCTTC	CASSSTGTNYGYTF	TRBV6-5	TRBJ1-2	-	-
TGCCCCGAGCGATCCCTCGGTGAAAAACTGTTTTTT	CPERSLGEKLFF	TRBV29-1	TRBJ1-4	-	-
TGCGCCAGCAGCCAAAACAGGGAGGGCAATGAGCAGTTCTTC	CASSQNREGNEQFF	TRBV4-3	TRBJ2-1	-	few
TGTGCCAGCAGCCAAGAAGTGGGTGGGCCACCCCTCCACTTT	CASSQEVGGPPLHF	TRBV14	TRBJ1-6	-	-
TGTGCCAGCAGTTCAGCGGGAGGCCTTACCGGGGAGCTGTTTTTT	CASSSAGGLTGELFF	TRBV9	TRBJ2-2	TRBD2	-
TGTGCCAGCAGCTTGGATCGTACCCAGTACTTC	CASSLDRTQYF	TRBV5-6	TRBJ2-5	-	-
TGTGCCATCAGGGTTAGCGGGAGTATATACGAGCAGTACTTC	CAIRVSGSIYEQYF	TRBV10-3	TRBJ2-7	TRBD2	-
TGTGCTAGTGGTTTGGGACAGGGGGCTTGGGAGACCCAGTACTTC	CASGLGQGAWETQYF	TRBV12-5	TRBJ2-5	TRBD1	-
TGTGCCAGCAGTTTATCGACAGGGGGGGCGCGGGACATTCAGTACTTC	CASSLSTGGARDIQYF	TRBV27	TRBJ2-4	TRBD1	-
TGCGCCAGCAGCCAAGAGGGACAGCGCCTCACTGAAGCTTTCTTT	CASSQEGQRLTEAFF	TRBV4-1	TRBJ1-1	TRBD1	-
TGCGCCAGCAGCTTGACTAGCGGAGACAATGAGCAGTTCTTC	CASSLTSGDNEQFF	TRBV5-1	TRBJ2-1	TRBD2	-
TGCGCCAGCAGCCAAGGGACAGGGGGACATGAGCAGTTCTTC	CASSQGTGGHEQFF	TRBV4-3	TRBJ2-1	TRBD1	-
TGTGCTAGTGGTTTGACAGGGGACACTGAAGCTTTCTTT	CASGLTGDTEAFF	TRBV12-5	TRBJ1-1	TRBD1	-
TGTGCCAGCAGCTTGAGACAGGGAAGCTCCTACGAGCAGTACTTC	CASSLRQGSSYEQYF	TRBV7-6	TRBJ2-7	TRBD1	-
TGTGCCAGTAGACCAGCCGTAGGCGGAACCTACGAGCAGTACTTC	CASRPAVGGTYEQYF	TRBV19	TRBJ2-7	-	-
TGCGCCAGCAGCCTCTGGGGTCCGGGACAGGGAAATCAGCCCCAGCATTTT	CASSLWGPGQGNQPQHF	TRBV5-1	TRBJ1-5	TRBD1	-
TGTGCCTGGAGTGTACTCGGACAGGGGGGTGAAAAACTGTTTTTT	CAWSVLGQGGEKLFF	TRBV30	TRBJ1-4	TRBD1	-
TGTGCCAGCAGTGAACGTTCGGGGAACAGGGCCGGGGAGCTGTTTTTT	CASSERSGNRAGELFF	TRBV6-1	TRBJ2-2	-	-
TGTGCCAGCAGTCAACTGACGTACCGAGCGGCGTTAAGGAATCAGCCCCAGCATTTT	CASSQLTYRAALRNQPQHF	TRBV28	TRBJ1-5	-	-
TGTGCCACCTCGCGGGGGGCTGGTGAAGCTTTCTTT	CATSRGAGEAFF	TRBV6-5	TRBJ1-1	-	once
TGTGCCAGCAGCTTACCCCTGGGGAGGGGAGAGACCCAGTACTTC	CASSLPLGRGETQYF	TRBV5-8	TRBJ2-5	TRBD2	-
TGTGCCAGCAGCGCAAGCAGGGTCCTACGACTCCACTTT	CASSASRVLRLHF	TRBV5-8	TRBJ1-6	-	-
TGTGCCAGCGTACTGGGCAGTTCAAACACCGGGGAGCTGTTTTTT	CASVLGSSNTGELFF	TRBV28	TRBJ2-2	-	once
TGTGCCAGCAGTCTAAGGGACAGGGGGCGGAATCAGCCCCAGCATTTT	CASSLRDRGRNQPQHF	TRBV28	TRBJ1-5	TRBD1	-
TGTGCCAGCAGTTCCCACCCAGGGGGCGCGGGAAACACCATATATTTT	CASSSHPGGAGNTIYF	TRBV28	TRBJ1-3	TRBD1	-
TGCGCCAGCAGTCAATCCGGCCTAGCGGAGTGGTACGAGCAGTACTTC	CASSQSGLAEWYEQYF	TRBV23-1	TRBJ2-7	TRBD2	-
TGTGCCAGCATTCTATCACCGGACAGGGTTTCGGGGAATGGCTACACCTTC	CASILSPDRVSGNGYTF	TRBV7-2	TRBJ1-2	TRBD1	-
TGTGCCAGCAGCTTCGGACTGATCTACGAGCAGTACTTC	CASSFGLIYEQYF	TRBV7-2	TRBJ2-7	-	-
TGCGCCAGCAGCCAAGAGGGGGGTTCCTATGGCTACACCTTC	CASSQEGGSYGYTF	TRBV4-1	TRBJ1-2	-	-
TGTGCCAGCAACTCCCCCTACGGAGATACGCAGTATTTT	CASNSPYGDTQYF	TRBV11-2	TRBJ2-3	-	-
TGCGCCAGCAGCCAAGCCTTTAGCGGGTCTACCTACAATGAGCAGTTCTTC	CASSQAFSGSTYNEQFF	TRBV4-3	TRBJ2-1	TRBD2	-
TGTGCCACGGCGGGGGTGGGTAATGAGCAGTTCTTC	CATAGVGNEQFF	TRBV7-3	TRBJ2-1	TRBD2	-